The 16 T cell receptor beta chains listed next were all sequenced from one sample in a study of human T cells and chemical hapten exposure. TCRdb called the RACE reads again in MiXCR, with one record for every CDR3 protein. There are under 55,000 distinct CDR3 sequences in the sample; 8% to 10% occur only once, and roughly 17% lies in the top ten. Sample time point: patch test 3, about 24 weeks after DPC sensitization. Treatment specified: therapeutic diphenylcyclopropenone sensitization with weekly scalp DPC. Sequences were derived from whole blood, sampled in connection with sensitization to the hapten diphenylcyclopropenone (DPC). These receptors came from a woman aged 40 to 50 with alopecia areata. Some clones in this sample may be carry-over from other donors' samples.

This clonotype has a count of ten or more. The rearrangement uses TRBV7-6 and TRBJ2-2; no clear D gene. CDR3 length: 14 residues. Germline CDR1 is SGHVS and CDR2 is FNYEAQ. The germline V and J ends were trimmed by 0 bases and 0 bases, with 2 bases remaining between them. The CDR3 sequence: CASSLATNTGELFF. The CDR3 region has the DNA TGTGCCAGCAGCTTAGCCACGAACACCGGGGAGCTGTTTTTT.

This clonotype appeared a few times. The chain employs TRBV27 and TRBJ2-7, with D perhaps TRBD1 (6 bases). Trimming cost V 6 bases and J 4 bases, with 28 bases left between them. The CDR3 spans 18 residues. Germline CDR1 is MNHEY and CDR2 is SMNVEV (reference sequence). This CDR3 is CASSPGADRSLSLYEQYF. As DNA, the CDR3 is TGTGCCAGCAGCCCGGGCGCGGACAGATCCTTATCTTTGTACGAGCAGTACTTC.

V gene TRBV13 combines with J gene TRBJ1-1; a weak D match, TRBD1 (6 bases). CDR3 length: 15 amino acids. Germline CDR1 is PRHDT and CDR2 is FYEKMQ (reference sequence). The ends were cut back, 5 bases at V and 6 bases at J, with 19 bases in the middle. CDR3 amino acids: CASSIRPTGGAEAFF. In DNA, the CDR3 is TGTGCCAGCAGCATTAGGCCGACAGGAGGCGCTGAAGCTTTCTTT.

The chain combines TRBV12-2 with TRBJ2-4. TRBV12-2 is a listed pseudogene. This CDR3 spans 10 amino acids. CDR3 in DNA: TGTGCAAGTCGCTTAAACATTCAGTACTTC. It codes for CASRLNIQYF.

The chain uses TRBV2 and TRBJ1-6; D remains ambiguous. Trimming took off 3 bases at V and 9 bases at J, with 9 bases between the two ends. CDR1 and CDR2 (germline): SNHLY, FYNNEI. CDR3 size: 13 residues. The CDR3 protein is CASSDNPLSPLHF. The CDR3 DNA reads as TGTGCCAGCAGTGATAATCCCCTTTCACCCCTCCACTTT.

The chain joins TRBV19 to TRBJ2-3; 7 positions match TRBD2. Per germline, CDR1 LNHDA and CDR2 SQIVND (reference sequence). This CDR3 is built from 15 residues. V was clipped by 1 base and J by 4 bases; unmatched bases: 5. CDR3 nucleotide sequence: TGTGCCAGTAGTATAGGCGGGAGCGCGGCAGATACGCAGTATTTT. It specifies CASSIGGSAADTQYF.

This clonotype was detected many times. The chain couples TRBV10-3 to TRBJ1-1; the D is unclear. The V gene's germline CDR1 is ENHRY and CDR2 SYGVKD. CDR3 length equals 13 residues. V gave up 6 bases and J gave up 2 bases, with 10 bases separating them. The CDR3 loop is CAIRQHLNTEAFF. The CDR3 region has the DNA TGTGCCATCAGACAGCACCTAAACACTGAAGCTTTCTTT.

V gene TRBV5-4 combines with J gene TRBJ2-5; D not resolved. The CDR3 has 15 residues. Germline V CDR1 and CDR2: SGHNT, YYREEE (reference sequence). The V end was cut by 7 bases, the J end by 3 bases, with 19 bases between. The CDR3 loop is CASQTEPLEKETQYF. The CDR3 DNA reads as TGTGCCAGCCAGACTGAACCTCTAGAAAAAGAGACCCAGTACTTC.

This clonotype was detected a few times. The J gene is TRBJ2-6, the V gene TRBV4-3, with no clear D. This CDR3 comprises 16 residues. Trimming cost V 0 bases and J 0 bases, with 6 bases left between them. Germline CDR1 LGHNA, CDR2 YSLEER. CDR3 in DNA: TGCGCCAGCAGCCAAGATCTGAGCTCTGGGGCCAACGTCCTGACTTTC. It is translated as CASSQDLSSGANVLTF.

This clonotype was seen at least ten times. The chain employs TRBV20-1 and TRBJ2-1, with D possibly matching TRBD2 (6 bases). Germline assignment: CDR1 DFQATT and CDR2 SNEGSKA (reference sequence). V lost 4 bases to trimming and J lost 6 bases, with 16 bases between them. The length of the CDR3 is 14 residues. As DNA, the CDR3 is TGCAGTGCTATGCGGGGTACTAGAGTCAATGAGCAGTTCTTC. It translates to CSAMRGTRVNEQFF.

This clonotype was counted many times. The chain links TRBV6-1 to TRBJ1-6; D remains ambiguous. The CDR3 has 14 residues. Germline V gene sequence: CDR1 MNHNS, CDR2 SASEGT. V was pared by 6 bases and J by 9 bases, with 15 bases between. In DNA form, the CDR3 reads TGTGCCAGCAGCGGACGAGGTTTTCGTTCACCCCTCCACTTT. Protein sequence: CASSGRGFRSPLHF.

This clonotype has at least ten counts. The rearrangement joins TRBV6-1 to TRBJ1-5; weak D call: TRBD1 (6 bases). The germline V and J ends were trimmed by 7 bases and 2 bases, with 9 bases remaining between them. The germline V gene encodes CDR1 MNHNS and CDR2 SASEGT. The CDR3 extends over 13 amino acids. The chain's CDR3 is CASMAGGNQPQHF. The CDR3, as DNA: TGTGCCAGCATGGCAGGGGGCAATCAGCCCCAGCATTTT.

The CDR3 nucleotides are TGCGCCAGCAGCTTGCAAGGAGAAAGGACCGGGGAGCTGTTTTTT. Protein sequence: CASSLQGERTGELFF. The rearrangement joins TRBV5-1 to TRBJ2-2, with D hard to call. From germline, CDR1 is SGHRS and CDR2 YFSETQ. Trimming removed 1 base from V and 5 bases from J, with 12 bases in between. CDR3 length equals 15 residues.

The chain carries TRBV9 and TRBJ2-5; 14 nucleotides match TRBD2. The V gene end was trimmed by 0 bases and the J gene end by 3 bases; junction bases not matched to a gene: 16. The CDR3 is 21 residues long. CDR1 and CDR2 from the germline V gene are SGDLS and YYNGEE. The CDR3 coding sequence is TGTGCCAGCAGCGTAGCCCCCGGACTAGCGGGGGGACGACTGGAGGAAGAGACCCAGTACTTC. Residues: CASSVAPGLAGGRLEEETQYF.

There are a few counts of this clonotype. V is TRBV5-6 and J is TRBJ2-1; 8 positions match TRBD2. This CDR3 contains 14 residues. V dropped 0 bases and J dropped 10; count of bases not matched to a gene: 6. Germline CDR1 SGHDT, CDR2 YYEEEE. CDR3 nucleotides: TGTGCCAGCAGCTTGGGACTAGCGAGGAGGGAGCAGTTCTTC. Translation gives CASSLGLARREQFF.

The chain joins TRBV12-3 or TRBV12-4 to TRBJ2-1, with no clear D. Trimming left V 0 bases short and J 12 bases short, with 12 bases between. The CDR3 runs to 13 residues. CDR3: CASSLAFRAGQFF. The CDR3 coding sequence is TGTGCCAGCAGTTTAGCTTTCCGAGCTGGGCAGTTCTTC.